This T cell receptor beta chain emerged from a study of blood T cell repertoires in COVID-19. The wider study: The samples span acute and convalescent COVID-19 from the United States, Italy and Spain. Nucleic acid was either cDNA or gDNA, and it came from T cells, B-cell-depleted T cells, or PBMCs.

The CDR3 consists of 15 residues. J lost 6 bases, V lost 4 bases, and 8 bases had no gene match. The germline CDR1 and CDR2 sequences are SGHTS and YDEGEE. Sequenced by immunoSEQ multiplex PCR; TCRdb stores in-frame clones only, minus some. The sample lists more than 90,000 clones, more than 60% occurring once. The receptor comes from a man in his fifties with acute or convalescent COVID-19. The specimen sequenced was peripheral blood. The J gene is TRBJ1-5, the V gene TRBV5-8, with 9 bases aligning to TRBD1. The CDR3 reads CASSKRQGDGQPQHF. The DNA for the CDR3 is TGTGCCAGCAGCAAGCGACAGGGGGACGGTCAGCCCCAGCATTTT.